These T cell receptor beta chains were read from a single sample in a study of cytomegalovirus exposure and HLA in healthy donors. The protocol was immunoSEQ multiplex PCR, while the TCRdb copy is restricted to in-frame clones and leaves out a portion. The sample carries some 150,000 clones, around four fifths recorded once. The sample taken for sequencing was PBMCs. The receptors were gathered from a woman in her fifties or sixties in good health and CMV-seronegative. The CDR3 runs from the conserved cysteine through the conserved F or W. Each record gives: V gene, D gene, J gene, clone size, CDR3 DNA, CDR3 protein. The D gene is left open where the match is weak. Rows may omit the clone size; those that give it use once, few, many or a size class.

v_call: TRBV18; d_call: .; j_call: TRBJ2-1; clone_size: .; cdr3_nt: TGTGCCAGCTCCAACCAAGGATCGGGGTTCGCTGAGCAGTTCTTC; cdr3_aa: CASSNQGSGFAEQFF
v_call: TRBV6-5; d_call: TRBD1; j_call: TRBJ1-4; clone_size: few; cdr3_nt: TGTGCCAGCAGTTACATCCCGGGACAGGGCATAGAAAAACTGTTTTTT; cdr3_aa: CASSYIPGQGIEKLFF
v_call: TRBV7-9; d_call: .; j_call: TRBJ2-5; clone_size: .; cdr3_nt: TGTGCCAGCAGCTTGACGTACAGGGAGGAGACCCAGTACTTC; cdr3_aa: CASSLTYREETQYF
v_call: TRBV5-1; d_call: .; j_call: TRBJ2-7; clone_size: .; cdr3_nt: TGCGCCAGCAGCTGGGGCTACGGGGGGCCCGGCGACGAGCAGTACTTC; cdr3_aa: CASSWGYGGPGDEQYF
v_call: TRBV14; d_call: .; j_call: TRBJ1-2; clone_size: .; cdr3_nt: TGTGCCAGCAGCCAAGTCTCCCCCCGCGGAGGCTATGGCTACACCTTC; cdr3_aa: CASSQVSPRGGYGYTF
v_call: TRBV30; d_call: .; j_call: TRBJ1-5; clone_size: .; cdr3_nt: TGTGCCTGGAGGGGATTGAAGGGGCGGCAGCCCCAGCATTTT; cdr3_aa: CAWRGLKGRQPQHF
v_call: TRBV6-4; d_call: .; j_call: TRBJ2-6; clone_size: .; cdr3_nt: TGTGCCAGCAGCTCGGTCTCTGGGGCCAACGTCCTGACTTTC; cdr3_aa: CASSSVSGANVLTF
v_call: TRBV18; d_call: TRBD2; j_call: TRBJ2-3; clone_size: .; cdr3_nt: TGTGCCAGCTCATCCAGGACTAGCGGGAGCACAGATACGCAGTATTTT; cdr3_aa: CASSSRTSGSTDTQYF
v_call: TRBV30; d_call: .; j_call: TRBJ1-1; clone_size: .; cdr3_nt: TGTGCCTGGGATAGGGGCAGGGTTGTTGAAGCTTTCTTT; cdr3_aa: CAWDRGRVVEAFF
v_call: TRBV19; d_call: .; j_call: TRBJ2-3; clone_size: few; cdr3_nt: TGTGCCAGTAGTCGTCGACAGTCTAGCACAGATACGCAGTATTTT; cdr3_aa: CASSRRQSSTDTQYF
v_call: TRBV7-9; d_call: TRBD2; j_call: TRBJ2-5; clone_size: .; cdr3_nt: TGTGCCAGCAGCGCAGGACTTACTAGCGGGAGTGAAGAGACCCAGTACTTC; cdr3_aa: CASSAGLTSGSEETQYF
v_call: TRBV27; d_call: TRBD1; j_call: TRBJ2-7; clone_size: once; cdr3_nt: TGTGCCAGCAGTTTCCTAGGTCAGGGGGCTGGCGAGCAGTACTTC; cdr3_aa: CASSFLGQGAGEQYF